This TCR beta chain is drawn from a study of T cell clusters in autoimmune cytopenias (dated by TCRdb to 2018 to 2020). With regard to the full study: Among healthy donor controls, the mean age was approximately 52 years, the median age was around 61 years, and about 55% of the roughly 45 were female. The median TRB sequencing depth was 50,000 to 60,000 reads per sample, and the median number of distinct TRB clonotypes was approximately 2,000 per sample. Alongside healthy, CLL and autoimmune hepatitis controls, autoimmune cytopenia patients had their peripheral blood TRB and IGH repertoires sequenced at active disease and again during treatment follow-up. The study was designed to test whether a disease-specific immune repertoire signature usable as a blood-based biomarker is carried by autoimmune cytopenia patients. Controls were 25 age-matched healthy donors for primary cytopenia and about 14 age-matched CLL patients for secondary cytopenia. Autoimmune hepatitis repertoires were compared against under 25 age- and sex-matched healthy donors. Paper-wide results and their limitations: The T cell clusters were defined in silico only, and their functional role remained to be validated experimentally. The cluster-lack signature was not seen for secondary cytopenia versus CLL, apparently masked by the dominant lymphoma-associated repertoire. The TRB repertoire shifts, including less even repertoires in secondary cytopenia and CLL, mostly reflected lymphoma bias and not autoimmunity. GLIPH suggested that primary autoimmune cytopenia patients lacked physiological T cell clusters: 51 clusters were exclusive to healthy donors versus approximately 18 exclusive to patients. Healthy donors showed approximately 3-fold more exclusive TRB clusters than active autoimmune hepatitis patients, consistent with an autoimmunity-wide signature.

For CDR1 and CDR2, the germline V gene (reference sequence) lists MNHEY and SMNVEV. The CDR3, cysteine through phenylalanine, is 14 amino acids long. The record lacks a DNA sequence. This clonotype is medium-sized (0.01 to 0.1%) on the basis of its frequency; no count is available. Its antigen remains undetermined. TRB rearrangements were amplified by multiplex PCR following a touch-down protocol, with the TRB-A and TRB-B primer pools mixed in one tube. Illumina adapters and sample indices were attached to the amplicons through two consecutive PCR reactions using Phusion HS II polymerase. After gel purification with the NucleoSpin Gel and PCR Clean-up kit, the amplicons were quantified by Qubit and checked for quality on an Agilent 2100 Bioanalyzer. Sequencing of the libraries was done on an Illumina MiSeq with 600-cycle, single-indexed, paired-end runs. Per the authors' processing: Alignment and assembly of TRB reads were performed with MiXCR version 2.1.12 and the default MiXCR reference library. Each unique CDR3 nucleotide sequence defined a clone, and only productive sequences with at least two reads were analysed. To assess repertoire diversity, an R script computed alpha-parameterized diversity profiles (alpha 0 to 5), which included the Shannon (alpha 1) and Simpson (alpha 2) indices. Combinatorial TRB VJ usage was computed with the tcR package and compared between cohorts by principal component analysis with ade4. Using GLIPH, TCRbeta CDR3s were clustered on pairs of cohorts matched for age and read depth, and a Wilcoxon test was used to compare cluster frequencies. After reprocessing by TCRdb, each CDR3 protein sequence is one entry, and no DNA is given. TCRdb, not the authors, supplied the V and J calls. The table held for this sample gives approximately 2,100 distinct CDR3 sequences. Of the sample, approximately 6.8% falls within the top ten clones.

Each sample's TRB amplification started from 250 ng of peripheral blood genomic DNA, which corresponds to 38,000 or so genome equivalents. Separately, the same data were catalogued under a study of T cell repertoires in aging, cancer and after chemotherapy. The second paper states: Donors were distributed across six age groups ranging from 30 or younger to 70 or older, with at least three individuals included per group. Control TCR repertoires from healthy donors were recorded over several months to years, and clear clonal overlap was observed across re-sampling. Several million TCR reads were contained in the full dataset. Significantly lower blood TCR diversity and higher clonality were observed in untreated patients with hematological or solid cancers than in age-matched healthy donors. In healthy donors, the decline in TCR diversity with age was mainly explained by loss of richness, whereas in cancer patients loss of evenness was also found to contribute. An increase in median generation probability over the chemotherapy interval was observed in both cancer cohorts, suggesting that the repertoire was reconstituted through rebound thymic output. According to the authors, the repertoire data do not permit conclusions about immunological memory after chemotherapy. Peripheral blood TCR beta repertoires from healthy donors and cancer patients were profiled to examine immunoaging and T cell reconstitution after chemotherapy. A cohort of 200 to 250 cancer patients (approximately 91 with hematological and approximately 120 with solid cancers) was assembled, and roughly 98 healthy donors were included as a reference group. TRB sequences were processed with MiXCR versions 2.12 and 3.0.5. Shannon diversity, evenness, clonality (one minus evenness), and alpha-parameterized diversity profiles from alpha 0 to 5 were included as repertoire metrics. The IGoR algorithm was used to calculate generation probabilities for clones in the paired samples taken before and after chemotherapy.

The sequence joins TRBV27 to TRBJ1-5; no DNA is available, so the TRBD1 call from TCRdb remains unchecked. The clonotype was recovered from a human donor in good health. The sample consisted of peripheral blood. CDR3 protein: CASSVDRGGQPQHF.